Detailed here is one T cell receptor (beta chain). Trimming pared 0 bases from V and 2 bases from J, leaving 9 bases between. Germline CDR1 and CDR2: SGHNT and YYREEE (reference sequence). This CDR3 has 14 amino acids. This table comes from immunoSEQ multiplex PCR, and its TCRdb copy is limited to in-frame clones, with some not included. The sample has fewer than 350,000 clones, 90% seen once. This sample is part of a study of blood T cell repertoires in COVID-19. For the study at large: Sites across the United States, Italy and Spain contributed samples from acute and convalescent COVID-19.

This TCR was sampled from a woman aged 18-35 years with acute COVID-19. The chain combines TRBV5-4 with TRBJ2-7, with D hard to call. The sample taken for sequencing was PBMCs or T cells enriched from blood (not recorded which). The CDR3 region is CASSLGQRPYEQYF. CDR3 bases: TGTGCCAGCAGCTTGGGTCAGAGGCCCTACGAGCAGTACTTC.